These 31 T cell receptor beta chains share one sample of origin, sequenced in a study of neurological immune-mediated disorders. TCRdb re-derived calls from the 5' RACE reads in MiXCR, one entry per CDR3 protein. The sample carries about 49,000 distinct CDR3 sequences, more than 8% recorded once. Time point here: longitudinal time-point 1 (baseline). Sequenced material: PBMCs. The source is a woman aged 40 to 55 in good health.

Many counts were recorded for this clonotype. The CDR3 loop is CASSNLFRTGWSYEQYF. The CDR3 DNA sequence: TGTGCCAGCAGTAACCTCTTTCGGACAGGATGGTCCTACGAGCAGTACTTC. The rearrangement uses TRBV6-2 or TRBV6-3 and TRBJ2-7, with 7 positions matching TRBD1. Germline-derived CDR1 and CDR2 are MNHEY and SVGEGT. The CDR3 is 17 amino acids. With V trimmed by 5 bases and J by 1 base, 14 bases remained unmatched.

This clonotype was detected ten times or more. The J gene is TRBJ1-1, the V gene TRBV6-6; perhaps TRBD1 as D (6 bases). Germline assignment: CDR1 MNHNY and CDR2 SVGAGI (reference sequence). V was pared by 5 bases and J by 1 base, with 8 bases between. This CDR3 is 13 amino acids long. The CDR3 nucleotides are TGTGCCAGCAGTATGGGACAGAACACTGAAGCTTTCTTT. This encodes CASSMGQNTEAFF.

This clonotype was seen ten or more times. One end of the junction does not line up with germline, which may come from a read error. J is TRBJ2-1 and V is TRBV20-1; the match to TRBD1 covers 8 bases. The CDR3 contains 11 residues. CDR1 and CDR2 from the germline V gene are DFQATT and SNEGSKA (reference sequence). CDR3 in DNA: TGCAGTGCTAGAGGCGACAGGGGTCACCTCTTC. Protein product: CSARGDRGHLF.

The CDR3 region has the DNA TGCAGTGCTAGTCGGAGGGGAGAAAGACACGAGCAGTACTTC. This codes for CSASRRGERHEQYF. The rearrangement joins TRBV20-1 to TRBJ2-7; a possible D gene is TRBD2 (6 bases). The CDR3 is 14 amino acids. The V end lost 3 bases, the J end lost 5 bases, and 17 bases lay between the germline ends. Germline V CDR1 and CDR2: DFQATT, SNEGSKA (reference sequence).

This clonotype was found many times. The chain couples TRBV25-1 to TRBJ1-2, with D possibly TRBD1 on 5 matching bases. The V end lost 2 bases, the J end lost 5 bases, and 9 bases lay between the germline ends. This CDR3 comprises 13 residues. The germline V gene has CDR1 MGHDK and CDR2 SYGVNS. The CDR3 here is CASSEGATYGYTF. The CDR3 nucleotides are TGTGCCAGCAGTGAAGGGGCTACTTATGGCTACACCTTC.

This clonotype appeared many times. V and J are TRBV12-3 or TRBV12-4 and TRBJ1-4; the D is unclear. The CDR3 spans 13 residues. The V end was cut by 6 bases, the J end by 4 bases, with 9 bases between. The CDR3 is CASSDGVNEKLFF. The CDR3 nucleotides read TGTGCCAGCAGCGACGGGGTTAATGAAAAACTGTTTTTT.

The table lists this clonotype with many counts. V gene TRBV3-1 combines with J gene TRBJ2-2; TRBD2 matches at 13 bases. The CDR3 consists of 17 residues. Germline V gene sequence: CDR1 LGHDT, CDR2 YNNKEL (reference sequence). The V segment lost 10 bases and the J segment 3 bases; nucleotides outside the gene matches: 11. This CDR3 is CATEGGTSGIHTGELFF. Written as DNA, the CDR3 is TGTGCCACCGAAGGGGGGACTAGCGGGATTCACACCGGGGAGCTGTTTTTT. The complete variable domain, with remaining parts taken from reference TRBV3-1 and TRBJ2-2, reads DTAVSQTPKYLVTQMGNDKSIKCEQNLGHDTMYWYKQDSKKFLKIMFSYNNKELIINETVPNRFSPKSPDKAHLNLHINSLELGDSAVYFCATEGGTSGIHTGELFFGEGSRLTVL.

There are many counts of this clonotype. The rearrangement joins TRBV29-1 to TRBJ2-7, with D maybe TRBD2 (5 bases). This CDR3 spans 14 amino acids. The germline gives CDR1 SQVTM, CDR2 ANQGSEA. Between the trimmed V and J ends, which lost 3 bases and 4 bases, there was a span of 16 bases. CDR3 sequence: CSVDPTGYSYEQYF. The CDR3 coding sequence is TGCAGCGTTGACCCTACGGGGTACTCATACGAGCAGTACTTC.

There are many counts of this clonotype. CDR3 nucleotide sequence: TGCGCCAGCAGCACGCGCCAGGGCCGCGGGCAGTTCTTC. Protein product: CASSTRQGRGQFF. The chain combines TRBV5-1 with TRBJ2-1; possible D gene TRBD1, 5 bases. CDR3 length: 13 amino acids. Between the trimmed V and J ends, which lost 4 bases and 12 bases, there was a span of 17 bases. Germline-derived CDR1 and CDR2 are SGHRS and YFSETQ.

This clonotype ranks as medium-sized. This chain uses TRBV9 with TRBJ2-4; a possible D gene is TRBD1 (7 bases). Trimming shortened V by 3 bases and J by 1 base, and 14 bases separated the two germline ends. Germline CDR1 SGDLS, CDR2 YYNGEE. The CDR3 has 16 amino acids. CDR3 protein: CASSAGGGWAKNIQYF. The CDR3 DNA is TGTGCCAGCAGCGCTGGAGGGGGCTGGGCCAAAAACATTCAGTACTTC.

This clonotype was observed many times. The rearrangement joins TRBV6-1 to TRBJ1-6, with 8 bases identical to TRBD1. The CDR3 sequence is 14 residues long. The germline V gene encodes CDR1 MNHNS and CDR2 SASEGT. J was trimmed by 6 bases and V by 8 bases; bases with no gene match: 6. The CDR3 loop reads CASRTGIVNSPLHF. CDR3 DNA: TGTGCCAGCCGGACAGGGATTGTTAATTCACCCCTCCACTTT.

The rearrangement links TRBV3-1 to TRBJ1-2, with TRBD1 as a possible D gene (6 bases). V was cut by 1 base and J by 3 bases, with 6 bases left in between. The CDR3 runs 13 residues. Germline CDR1 and CDR2: LGHDT and YNNKEL (reference sequence). DNA of the CDR3: TGTGCCAGCAGCCAAGGACAGGACTATGGCTACACCTTC. Residues: CASSQGQDYGYTF. The variable domain in full, with the rest retrieved from reference TRBV3-1 and TRBJ1-2, is DTAVSQTPKYLVTQMGNDKSIKCEQNLGHDTMYWYKQDSKKFLKIMFSYNNKELIINETVPNRFSPKSPDKAHLNLHINSLELGDSAVYFCASSQGQDYGYTFGSGTRLTVV.

V usage is TRBV2 and J usage is TRBJ2-5; TRBD2 aligns across 7 bases. The germline gives CDR1 SNHLY, CDR2 FYNNEI. The CDR3 length is 15 residues. The V gene end was trimmed by 7 bases and the J gene end by 0 bases; junction bases not matched to a gene: 8. This CDR3 is CASTGPAGDQETQYF. The CDR3 nucleotides read TGTGCCAGCACCGGCCCTGCGGGGGACCAAGAGACCCAGTACTTC. Drawing the rest from reference TRBV2 and TRBJ2-5, the complete variable domain is EPEVTQTPSHQVTQMGQEVILRCVPISNHLYFYWYRQILGQKVEFLVSFYNNEISEKSEIFDDQFSVERPDGSNFTLKIRSTKLEDSAMYFCASTGPAGDQETQYFGPGTRLLVL.

At least ten counts were recorded for this clonotype. The rearrangement uses TRBV20-1 and TRBJ2-7; 13 bases are a match to TRBD2. The CDR3 contains 15 residues. V was pared by 5 bases and J by 5 bases, with 9 bases of the junction left unmatched. From germline, CDR1 is DFQATT and CDR2 SNEGSKA (reference sequence). Written as DNA, the CDR3 is TGCAGTGCTCCCCGAACTAGCGGGGGGGCCGACGAGCAGTACTTC. Residues: CSAPRTSGGADEQYF.

There are many counts of this clonotype. The chain employs TRBV4-2 and TRBJ2-5; maybe TRBD2 (5 bases). V was shortened by 4 bases and J by 5 bases, with 14 bases between the two germline ends. The CDR3 length is 14 residues. Per the germline V gene, CDR1 is LGHNA and CDR2 is YNFKEQ. Written as DNA, the CDR3 is TGTGCCAGCAGCCTCCCGGGGAAGCGGGAGACCCAGTACTTC. Translating gives CASSLPGKRETQYF.

In its sample, this clonotype was seen many times. This sequence joins TRBV5-6 and TRBJ1-2, with a tentative D call TRBD1 (5 bases). V was shortened by 3 bases and J by 4 bases, with 13 bases between the two germline ends. The CDR3 extends over 14 amino acids. From germline, CDR1 is SGHDT and CDR2 YYEEEE. The CDR3 nucleotides read TGTGCCAGCAGCTCAAGGGGCTTCGGCTATGGCTACACCTTC. This gives the protein CASSSRGFGYGYTF.

This clonotype was seen repeatedly, ten times or more. This rearrangement joins TRBV29-1 to TRBJ2-2; D possibly corresponds to TRBD1 (6 bases). CDR3 length: 16 residues. Trimming removed 0 bases from V and 5 bases from J, with 16 bases in between. Germline V CDR1 and CDR2: SQVTM, ANQGSEA. CDR3 nucleotides: TGCAGCGTTGAAGATAAGGGTTCTCAGGGGACCGGGGAGCTGTTTTTT. It yields the protein CSVEDKGSQGTGELFF.

This clonotype showed up many times. The chain joins TRBV5-1 to TRBJ2-7; TRBD2 matches 8 bases. The V gene's germline CDR1 is SGHRS and CDR2 YFSETQ. The CDR3 length is 14 residues. V was clipped by 2 bases and J by 3 bases; unmatched bases: 4. The CDR3, as DNA: TGCGCCAGCAGCTTCGCGGGGGGCGGCTACGAGCAGTACTTC. As protein: CASSFAGGGYEQYF.

The rearrangement links TRBV18 to TRBJ1-3, with a weak D call TRBD1 (6 bases). The CDR3 runs to 16 residues. With 1 base removed from V and 0 bases from J, the gap between germline ends came to 10 bases. Germline loops: CDR1 KGHSH, CDR2 LQKENI. This CDR3 reads CASSPQDSYSGNTIYF. CDR3 nucleotide sequence: TGTGCCAGCTCACCACAGGACAGCTACTCTGGAAACACCATATATTTT.

This clonotype has a count of ten or more. The chain joins TRBV12-3 or TRBV12-4 to TRBJ1-2; D remains unclear. Trimming removed 2 bases at V and 8 bases at J, with 12 bases between. The CDR3 totals 13 residues. DNA for the CDR3: TGTGCCAGCAGTTTATCGTGGGAGTGGGGCTACACCTTC. Protein product: CASSLSWEWGYTF.

In its sample, this clonotype was seen many times. The chain is built from TRBV20-1 and TRBJ2-7; TRBD2 agrees at 7 bases. J was trimmed by 0 bases and V by 5 bases; bases with no gene match: 4. This CDR3 region has 13 residues. CDR1 is DFQATT, CDR2 SNEGSKA, per germline (reference sequence). The CDR3 protein is CSALAGPSYEQYF. The CDR3 DNA reads as TGCAGTGCTTTAGCGGGCCCCTCCTACGAGCAGTACTTC.

This clonotype was counted ten times or more. The gene calls are TRBV20-1 and TRBJ2-7; 7 bases map to TRBD1. The CDR3 is 13 amino acids. Germline trimming cut 5 bases from V and 1 base from J; bases unmatched to any gene: 5. Germline lookup yields CDR1 DFQATT and CDR2 SNEGSKA (reference sequence). For the CDR3, the DNA is TGCAGTGCTTCGGGACAGTTTTCCTACGAGCAGTACTTC. Its translation: CSASGQFSYEQYF.

V usage is TRBV25-1 and J usage is TRBJ1-5; the match to TRBD1 covers 8 bases. Germline trimming cut 4 bases from V and 4 bases from J; bases unmatched to any gene: 3. The CDR3 covers 14 residues. CDR1 MGHDK and CDR2 SYGVNS come from the germline V gene. CDR3 bases: TGTGCCAGCAGTGTTCAGGGGGCGAATCAGCCCCAGCATTTT. Its translation is CASSVQGANQPQHF.

This clonotype showed up many times. This chain uses TRBV20-1 with TRBJ2-3, with D possibly matching TRBD2 (7 bases). This CDR3 has 14 residues. Deletions cut 3 bases from V and 4 bases from J, with 14 bases between. Germline loops: CDR1 DFQATT, CDR2 SNEGSKA (reference sequence). CDR3 DNA: TGCAGTGCTAGCCGGGGAGGGGGGTCAGATACGCAGTATTTT. It is translated as CSASRGGGSDTQYF.

This clonotype showed up many times. The gene calls are TRBV7-9 and TRBJ1-2; no reliable D call. The ends were cut back, 1 base at V and 5 bases at J, with 5 bases in the middle. CDR1 SEHNR and CDR2 FQNEAQ come from the germline V gene (reference sequence). The CDR3 totals 12 residues. CDR3 coding DNA: TGTGCCAGCAGCTTAGATATATATGGCTACACCTTC. Translating gives CASSLDIYGYTF.

This clonotype was observed many times. This chain links TRBV29-1 with TRBJ2-2; possibly TRBD1 for D (6 bases). This CDR3 is 14 amino acids long. V shed 3 bases and J shed 6 bases, with 14 bases lying between them. The germline CDR1 and CDR2 sequences are SQVTM and ANQGSEA. The CDR3 loop reads CSVDSQGDAGELFF. In DNA, the CDR3 is TGCAGCGTTGATTCACAGGGAGACGCCGGGGAGCTGTTTTTT.

This clonotype was detected a few times. The rearrangement links TRBV7-3 to TRBJ2-3; 10 bases are a match to TRBD2. The germline CDR1 and CDR2 sequences are SGHTA and FQGTGA. The CDR3 sequence is 14 residues long. V lost 6 bases and J lost 2; bases outside the gene matches: 2. CDR3 sequence: CASRLAGDTDTQYF. CDR3 in DNA: TGTGCCAGCAGGCTAGCGGGGGACACAGATACGCAGTATTTT.

There are many counts of this clonotype. This rearrangement joins TRBV4-3 to TRBJ1-2; D not resolved. CDR1 and CDR2 (germline): LGHNA, YSLEER. This CDR3 has 15 amino acids. V lost 0 bases and J lost 2, with 10 bases in between. The CDR3 loop is CASSQEKTGNYGYTF. DNA of the CDR3: TGCGCCAGCAGCCAAGAAAAAACGGGAAACTATGGCTACACCTTC.

This clonotype has only a few counts. The V call is TRBV25-1, the J call TRBJ2-1, with 8 nucleotides matching TRBD2. The CDR3 spans 16 residues. Germline V CDR1 and CDR2: MGHDK, SYGVNS. Germline trimming cut 2 bases from V and 7 bases from J; bases unmatched to any gene: 10. The CDR3 here is CASSERISGVANEQFF. CDR3 DNA sequence: TGTGCCAGCAGTGAACGAATTAGCGGGGTAGCGAATGAGCAGTTCTTC.

Ten or more counts support this clonotype. CDR3 region: CSVESSGSYNEQFF. Here the CDR3 DNA reads TGCAGCGTTGAATCTAGCGGCTCCTACAATGAGCAGTTCTTC. This chain links TRBV29-1 with TRBJ2-1, with 7 positions matching TRBD2. Germline V gives CDR1 SQVTM, CDR2 ANQGSEA. The CDR3 has 14 amino acids. V shed 2 bases and J 0 bases; nucleotides not matched to a gene: 1.

This clonotype was seen at least ten times. The chain employs TRBV12-3 or TRBV12-4 and TRBJ2-7; no clear D. V lost 2 bases and J 5 bases, leaving 4 bases between the germline ends. This CDR3 contains 11 residues. This CDR3 reads CASSLIDEQYF. The CDR3 DNA sequence: TGTGCCAGCAGTTTAATTGACGAGCAGTACTTC.